These 26 T cell receptor beta chains were all obtained from the same sample, sequenced in a study of identical twins. MiXCR, applied by TCRdb to the 5' RACE reads, yields one record per CDR3 protein. The data show about 470,000 distinct CDR3 sequences, with 20% to 25% seen just once and approximately 2.9% held by the top ten. A further study also used this sample, focusing on T cells expressing NK-cell markers.

Material for sequencing was CD4+ T cells sorted from blood. The receptors originated from a woman between 18 and 29 years old in good health.

The chain carries TRBV7-2 and TRBJ2-5; D not resolved. Trimming removed 2 bases from V and 4 bases from J, with 14 bases in between. The CDR3 sequence is 15 residues long. From germline, CDR1 is SGHTA and CDR2 FQGNSA. The CDR3 region is CASSLMSAVRETQYF. DNA of the CDR3: TGTGCCAGCAGCTTAATGTCGGCGGTACGAGAGACCCAGTACTTC.

This rearrangement joins TRBV10-3 to TRBJ1-1, with 7 bases matching TRBD1. Germline assignment: CDR1 ENHRY and CDR2 SYGVKD. This CDR3 is built from 13 residues. J was trimmed by 5 bases and V by 10 bases; bases with no gene match: 10. CDR3: CATQTGERTEAFF. CDR3 coding DNA: TGTGCCACCCAAACAGGGGAAAGAACTGAAGCTTTCTTT.

A few counts support this clonotype. V and J are TRBV7-9 and TRBJ2-1, with 7 bases lining up with TRBD1. Germline values: CDR1 SEHNR, CDR2 FQNEAQ (reference sequence). The CDR3 extends over 15 amino acids. The ends lost 5 bases at V and 6 bases at J; junction bases unmatched: 10. CDR3 protein: CASSRGRDSLNEQFF. The CDR3, as DNA: TGTGCCAGCAGCCGCGGTAGGGACAGCCTCAATGAGCAGTTCTTC.

This clonotype was seen only a few times. This chain joins TRBV5-5 and TRBJ1-1; D is unresolved. Germline V gene lookup returns CDR1 SGHKS and CDR2 YYEKEE (reference sequence). V lost 4 bases and J lost 3, with 10 bases in between. The CDR3 has 13 amino acids. The CDR3 sequence: CASSPDVDTEAFF. The CDR3 DNA sequence: TGTGCCAGCAGCCCAGATGTGGACACTGAAGCTTTCTTT.

This clonotype was observed a handful of times. V and J are TRBV7-8 and TRBJ2-7; D may be TRBD1 (5 bases). Germline V gene lookup returns CDR1 SGHVS and CDR2 FQNEAQ. V was trimmed by 7 bases and J by 7 bases, leaving 23 bases between them. CDR3 size: 15 residues. This CDR3 is CASTQLTVRSDEQYF. CDR3 in DNA: TGTGCCAGCACCCAACTGACAGTCCGTTCGGATGAGCAGTACTTC.

This sequence joins TRBV24-1 and TRBJ2-1; D remains ambiguous. The CDR3 extends over 14 amino acids. CDR1 and CDR2 (germline): KGHDR, SFDVKD. Trimming took off 0 bases at V and 6 bases at J, with 8 bases between the two ends. The DNA of the CDR3 is TGTGCCACCAGTGATTTGCGCACACCCAATGAGCAGTTCTTC. Translated, it gives CATSDLRTPNEQFF.

V is TRBV29-1 and J is TRBJ2-2, with TRBD2 matching 10 bases. The ends lost 5 bases at V and 3 bases at J; junction bases unmatched: 6. The CDR3 extends over 15 amino acids. In germline, CDR1 is SQVTM, CDR2 ANQGSEA. The CDR3 here is CSVTILAGDTGELFF. CDR3 in DNA: TGCAGCGTTACGATCCTAGCGGGAGACACCGGGGAGCTGTTTTTT.

The rearrangement links TRBV19 to TRBJ2-7; D is uncertain. The CDR3 is 12 amino acids. In germline, CDR1 is LNHDA, CDR2 SQIVND (reference sequence). V lost 9 bases and J lost 3, with 12 bases in between. The CDR3 DNA reads as TGTGCCAGCGCGGCGACTGGCTACGAGCAGTACTTC. It translates to CASAATGYEQYF.

The chain employs TRBV5-1 and TRBJ2-4; 10 positions match TRBD2. V gave up 0 bases and J gave up 9 bases; unmatched junction bases: 3. Germline V lookup: CDR1 SGHRS, CDR2 YFSETQ. This CDR3 comprises 14 residues. This CDR3 is CASSLASGSAIQYF. The CDR3 DNA is TGCGCCAGCAGCTTGGCTAGCGGGAGCGCCATTCAGTACTTC.

This clonotype was detected only a few times. As DNA, the CDR3 is TGTGCCACCAGTGATTCGGGACTAGCGGGGGGGCCTCCCAATGACAAGCAGTTCTTC. Translated: CATSDSGLAGGPPNDKQFF. This sequence joins TRBV24-1 and TRBJ2-1, with 16 bases fitting TRBD2. This CDR3 has 19 residues. CDR1 and CDR2 (germline): KGHDR, SFDVKD. The junction had 14 bases not matched to a gene; V was cut back by 2 bases and J by 11 bases.

The chain carries TRBV5-1 and TRBJ1-1; D is uncertain. This CDR3 is built from 14 residues. Germline V gives CDR1 SGHRS, CDR2 YFSETQ. With 1 base removed from V and 3 bases from J, the gap between germline ends came to 10 bases. The CDR3 bases are TGCGCCAGCAGCTTGAGTAGGGCAGACACTGAAGCTTTCTTT. Translating it yields CASSLSRADTEAFF. Based on the CDR3 plus reference TRBV5-1 and TRBJ1-1, the full variable domain is KAGVTQTPRYLIKTRGQQVTLSCSPISGHRSVSWYQQTPGQGLQFLFEYFSETQRNKGNFPGRFSGRQFSNSRSEMNVSTLELGDSALYLCASSLSRADTEAFFGQGTRLTVV.

This chain uses TRBV21-1 with TRBJ2-7. TRBV21-1 is recorded as a pseudogene. CDR3 length equals 14 residues. CDR3 nucleotides: TGTGCCAGCAGCGTTGAGACGGTGACCTACGAGCAGTACTTC. Protein sequence: CASSVETVTYEQYF.

This clonotype was counted only a few times. This chain joins TRBV20-1 and TRBJ1-2; a possible D gene is TRBD1 (5 bases). The CDR3 spans 15 residues. Germline-derived CDR1 and CDR2 are DFQATT and SNEGSKA (reference sequence). The V end was cut by 3 bases, the J end by 0 bases, with 14 bases between. This chain's CDR3 is CSASQRDGTNYGYTF. CDR3 DNA sequence: TGCAGTGCTAGCCAACGGGACGGTACTAACTATGGCTACACCTTC.

This clonotype turned up a few times. This CDR3 is CASSLSWNEQYF. CDR3 DNA: TGTGCCAGCAGTTTATCCTGGAACGAGCAGTACTTC. The chain is built from TRBV28 and TRBJ2-7, with D unresolved. The CDR3 has 12 residues. With 1 base removed from V and 5 bases from J, the gap between germline ends came to 6 bases. Germline V CDR1 and CDR2: MDHEN, SYDVKM.

V usage is TRBV5-4 and J usage is TRBJ2-2, with unresolved D. The CDR3 runs 14 residues. The V end was cut by 3 bases, the J end by 1 base, with 7 bases between. Per the germline V gene, CDR1 is SGHNT and CDR2 is YYREEE (reference sequence). CDR3: CASSWNRNTGELFF. The DNA for the CDR3 is TGTGCCAGCAGCTGGAACAGGAACACCGGGGAGCTGTTTTTT.

There are a few counts of this clonotype. The genes are TRBV20-1 and TRBJ1-2; D call uncertain. The CDR3 is made up of 11 amino acids. V lost 3 bases and J 7 bases, leaving 9 bases between the germline ends. Germline-derived CDR1 and CDR2 are DFQATT and SNEGSKA (reference sequence). In nucleotides, the CDR3 is TGCAGTGCTAGTACGTGGGGTGGCTACACCTTC. It is translated as CSASTWGGYTF.

The V call is TRBV10-3, the J call TRBJ2-4, with 8 bases identical to TRBD2. The CDR3 length is 14 residues. From germline, CDR1 is ENHRY and CDR2 SYGVKD. Trimming took 6 bases from V and 4 from J; bases not matched to a gene: 5. CDR3 DNA: TGTGCCATCAGCTCGGGGGGGGGTAAAAACATTCAGTACTTC. Translation gives CAISSGGGKNIQYF.

This clonotype has more than one count but fewer than ten. A clone one base away is much larger, so this may be a read error. The gene calls are TRBV5-1 and TRBJ1-2; 7 bases are shared with TRBD1. Germline CDR1 is SGHRS and CDR2 is YFSETQ. Losses at the gene ends were 4 bases for V and 6 bases for J; bases not matched to a gene: 3. There are 12 residues in the CDR3. Written as DNA, the CDR3 is TGCGCCAGCAGCGGACAGGAGAATGGCTACACCTTC. Translation gives CASSGQENGYTF.

This clonotype has just a few counts. The chain joins TRBV9 to TRBJ2-5, with 7 bases identical to TRBD1. The CDR3 sequence is 14 residues long. Germline V gene lookup returns CDR1 SGDLS and CDR2 YYNGEE. With 3 bases clipped from V and 4 bases from J, the junction kept 6 bases outside the gene matches. The DNA for the CDR3 is TGTGCCAGCAGCGACCGGACAGGTGGAGAGACCCAGTACTTC. It translates to CASSDRTGGETQYF.

The chain links TRBV9 to TRBJ1-4, with D possibly matching TRBD1 (6 bases). Trimming stripped 0 bases from V and 6 bases from J, with 12 bases between. Looked up from germline, CDR1 is SGDLS and CDR2 is YYNGEE. The length of the CDR3 is 15 residues. CDR3 sequence reads: CASSVAPQGHEKLFF. CDR3 nucleotide sequence: TGTGCCAGCAGCGTAGCCCCGCAGGGGCATGAAAAACTGTTTTTT.

This clonotype was counted a few times. This chain links TRBV7-6 with TRBJ2-5; 14 bases are a match to TRBD2. Germline V CDR1 and CDR2: SGHVS, FNYEAQ. The CDR3 runs 17 residues. V trimming: 5 bases; J trimming: 4 bases; junction bases outside the gene matches: 9. The CDR3: CASSLGTSGGRGETQYF. CDR3 coding DNA: TGTGCCAGCAGCCTAGGGACTAGCGGGGGACGAGGAGAGACCCAGTACTTC.

The chain has TRBV11-2 and TRBJ2-5; the match to TRBD2 covers 12 bases. The ends lost 0 bases at V and 9 bases at J; junction bases unmatched: 5. The CDR3 loop spans 15 amino acids. Germline assignment: CDR1 SGHAT and CDR2 FQNNGV. DNA for the CDR3: TGTGCCAGCAGCTTAGAGCCTAGCGGGGGGGGGTCCCAGTACTTC. It yields the protein CASSLEPSGGGSQYF.

J is TRBJ2-5 and V is TRBV29-1; D is perhaps TRBD1 (6 bases). Per the germline V gene, CDR1 is SQVTM and CDR2 is ANQGSEA. With 8 bases removed from V and 2 bases from J, the gap between germline ends came to 12 bases. The CDR3 runs to 12 residues. In DNA form, the CDR3 reads TGCAGCACTGAGAGGGGGCAAGAGACCCAGTACTTC. Its protein product is CSTERGQETQYF.

The CDR3 DNA is TGCAGCGTTAGGTTTCTAGCGGGAGCGAAAGGGTCCTACAATGAGCAGTTCTTC. This encodes CSVRFLAGAKGSYNEQFF. This sequence joins TRBV29-1 and TRBJ2-1; 10 nucleotides agree with TRBD2. The J segment lost 1 base and the V segment lost 5 bases, leaving 14 bases of the junction unmatched. CDR1 is SQVTM, CDR2 ANQGSEA, per germline. The CDR3 is 18 amino acids.

This clonotype was recorded a few times. This chain joins TRBV10-2 and TRBJ1-1; no clear D. Germline CDR1 WSHSY, CDR2 SAAADI. Between the trimmed V and J ends, which lost 4 bases and 5 bases, there was a span of 8 bases. The CDR3 spans 12 residues. CDR3 nucleotide sequence: TGCGCCAGCAGTGTGGGCTTGACTGAAGCTTTCTTT. This translates into CASSVGLTEAFF.

The chain joins TRBV25-1 to TRBJ2-1; a possible D gene is TRBD1 (5 bases). The length of the CDR3 is 15 residues. Germline CDR1 is MGHDK and CDR2 is SYGVNS. V lost 2 bases, J lost 5 bases, and 13 bases lay in between. CDR3 sequence reads: CASSELPPDNNEQFF. The DNA for the CDR3 is TGTGCCAGCAGTGAACTCCCCCCGGACAACAATGAGCAGTTCTTC.